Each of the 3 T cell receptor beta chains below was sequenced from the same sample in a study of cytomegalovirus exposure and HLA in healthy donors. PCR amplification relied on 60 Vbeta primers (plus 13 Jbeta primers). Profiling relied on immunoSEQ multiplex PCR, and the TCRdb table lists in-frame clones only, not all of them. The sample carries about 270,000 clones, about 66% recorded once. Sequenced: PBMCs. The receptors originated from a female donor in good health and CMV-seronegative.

CDR3 in amino acids: CASSLSASGSGWAHEQYF. CDR3 DNA: TGTGCCAGCAGCTTGTCGGCTAGCGGGAGTGGTTGGGCCCACGAGCAGTACTTC. This chain uses TRBV5-6 with TRBJ2-7, with 10 bases that match TRBD2. This CDR3 is 18 amino acids long. In germline, CDR1 is SGHDT, CDR2 YYEEEE. The ends lost 1 base at V and 5 bases at J; junction bases unmatched: 15.

DNA of the CDR3: TGCGCCAGCAGCCCGCCGGGACTAGCGGGAGGTGGGGCCAACGTCCTGACTTTC. Translating it yields CASSPPGLAGGGANVLTF. The V gene is TRBV5-1, the J gene TRBJ2-6; 15 nucleotides agree with TRBD2. From germline, CDR1 is SGHRS and CDR2 YFSETQ. The CDR3 length is 18 residues. The V gene end was trimmed by 4 bases and the J gene end by 3 bases; junction bases not matched to a gene: 5.

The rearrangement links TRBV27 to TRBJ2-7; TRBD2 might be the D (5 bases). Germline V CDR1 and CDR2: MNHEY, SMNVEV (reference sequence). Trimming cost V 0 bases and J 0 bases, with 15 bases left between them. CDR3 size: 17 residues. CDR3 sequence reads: CASSLSSPSGASYEQYF. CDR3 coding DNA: TGTGCCAGCAGTTTATCGAGCCCCAGCGGAGCCTCCTACGAGCAGTACTTC.